A selection of T cell receptor beta chains follows, all from one sample in a study of PD-L1 blockade in urothelial cancer. Profiled with immunoSEQ multiplex PCR; TCRdb holds only in-frame clones, not every one. The sample includes 37,000 or so clones, about four fifths of them seen just once. The specimen comprised PBMCs, sampled around atezolizumab (anti-PD-L1) treatment. These receptors came from a man in his 60s with urothelial cancer. CDR3s include the opening cysteine and the closing phenylalanine or tryptophan. A D gene is named only where the DNA matches it firmly. Size tells how often a clone was seen (once, few, many) or the class of an expanded clone, and some rows leave it out.

cdr3_nt: TGTGCCAGCAGCTTGGATGGGACAGGGGCTGAAAAACTGTTTTTT; cdr3_aa: CASSLDGTGAEKLFF; j_call: TRBJ1-4; v_call: TRBV5-4; d_call: TRBD1; clone_size: few
cdr3_nt: TGTGCCAGCAGTGGGCGACAGGATTCAACTAATGAAAAACTGTTTTTT; cdr3_aa: CASSGRQDSTNEKLFF; j_call: TRBJ1-4; v_call: TRBV28; d_call: -; clone_size: -
cdr3_nt: TGTGCCACCAGCAGAGATAAGAGGAGGTACTATGGCTACACCTTC; cdr3_aa: CATSRDKRRYYGYTF; j_call: TRBJ1-2; v_call: TRBV15; d_call: -; clone_size: -
cdr3_nt: TGTGCCAGCAGTGAAAACAGGGTAGGACAGCCCCAGCATTTT; cdr3_aa: CASSENRVGQPQHF; j_call: TRBJ1-5; v_call: TRBV2; d_call: -; clone_size: -
cdr3_nt: TGTGCCAGGTATACAGGTAACACTGAAGCTTTCTTT; cdr3_aa: CARYTGNTEAFF; j_call: TRBJ1-1; v_call: TRBV6-6; d_call: -; clone_size: -
cdr3_nt: TGTGCCAGCTCACAACAACCCGGGATATACGGACAGTACTTC; cdr3_aa: CASSQQPGIYGQYF; j_call: TRBJ2-7; v_call: TRBV18; d_call: -; clone_size: -
cdr3_nt: TGTGCCAGCAGTTACTTCGGAGGCTCACCCCTCCACTTT; cdr3_aa: CASSYFGGSPLHF; j_call: TRBJ1-6; v_call: TRBV6-5; d_call: -; clone_size: -
cdr3_nt: TGTGCCACCGGGGGCGGGACAGGGAGAGACGACAACGAGCAGTACTTC; cdr3_aa: CATGGGTGRDDNEQYF; j_call: TRBJ2-7; v_call: TRBV10-3; d_call: TRBD1; clone_size: -
cdr3_nt: TGTGCCAGCAGCGAAAGGACAGGGGATTCAGATACGCAGTATTTT; cdr3_aa: CASSERTGDSDTQYF; j_call: TRBJ2-3; v_call: TRBV9; d_call: TRBD1; clone_size: few
cdr3_nt: TGTGCCAGCAGTCCTGACAGCCTCTATGGCTACACCTTC; cdr3_aa: CASSPDSLYGYTF; j_call: TRBJ1-2; v_call: TRBV27; d_call: -; clone_size: medium-sized
cdr3_nt: TGTGCCAGCAGCTTAGTTGTATTAGGGGCTGGAGATGGCTACACCTTC; cdr3_aa: CASSLVVLGAGDGYTF; j_call: TRBJ1-2; v_call: TRBV7-9; d_call: -; clone_size: -
cdr3_nt: TGTGCCAGCAGTGGGGGGACAGCTCCCTACGAGCAGTACTTC; cdr3_aa: CASSGGTAPYEQYF; j_call: TRBJ2-7; v_call: TRBV25-1; d_call: TRBD1; clone_size: once
cdr3_nt: TGCAGCGTTGATGGACAGGGGGCCATAGATACGCAGTATTTT; cdr3_aa: CSVDGQGAIDTQYF; j_call: TRBJ2-3; v_call: TRBV29-1; d_call: TRBD1; clone_size: -
cdr3_nt: TGCGCCAGCAGCTGGACTAGCGGGGACACAGATACGCAGTATTTT; cdr3_aa: CASSWTSGDTDTQYF; j_call: TRBJ2-3; v_call: TRBV5-1; d_call: TRBD2; clone_size: -
cdr3_nt: TGTGCCAGCACTACCGGCGGGGGGCGATCAGAGACCCAGTACTTC; cdr3_aa: CASTTGGGRSETQYF; j_call: TRBJ2-5; v_call: TRBV5-4; d_call: TRBD2; clone_size: -
cdr3_nt: TGTGCCAGCAGGCCGGGACTTTGGGAGCAGTTCTTC; cdr3_aa: CASRPGLWEQFF; j_call: TRBJ2-1; v_call: TRBV2; d_call: -; clone_size: -
cdr3_nt: TGTGCCATCACCAACCCCCCAGGGTACGAGCAGTACTTC; cdr3_aa: CAITNPPGYEQYF; j_call: TRBJ2-7; v_call: TRBV10-3; d_call: -; clone_size: few
cdr3_nt: TGTGCCAGTAGGCTTAACAGGGGACCGACTTTGGGGATTGAAGCTTTCTTT; cdr3_aa: CASRLNRGPTLGIEAFF; j_call: TRBJ1-1; v_call: TRBV19; d_call: TRBD1; clone_size: once
cdr3_nt: TGTGCCAGTAGTATGGGGGGGCGAGGGGAGACCCAGTACTTC; cdr3_aa: CASSMGGRGETQYF; j_call: TRBJ2-5; v_call: TRBV19; d_call: -; clone_size: -
cdr3_nt: TGTGCCAGCAGTGAGACAGGGGGCGGGTATGGCTACACCTTC; cdr3_aa: CASSETGGGYGYTF; j_call: TRBJ1-2; v_call: TRBV6-1; d_call: TRBD1; clone_size: -
cdr3_nt: TGTGCAAGCCCCCACGACCCCGGGACCGGGGAGCTGTTTTTT; cdr3_aa: CASPHDPGTGELFF; j_call: TRBJ2-2; v_call: TRBV12-2; d_call: -; clone_size: once
cdr3_nt: TGTGCCAGCAGCCGGGAGGCTAACCAGGGGACCCAGTACTTC; cdr3_aa: CASSREANQGTQYF; j_call: TRBJ2-5; v_call: TRBV7-8; d_call: TRBD2; clone_size: few
cdr3_nt: TGTGCCAGCTCACCACCATATGACAACCCAAACTATGGCTACACCTTC; cdr3_aa: CASSPPYDNPNYGYTF; j_call: TRBJ1-2; v_call: TRBV18; d_call: -; clone_size: few
cdr3_nt: TGTGCCAGCAGCCCGCGGGACAGACACCAAGAGACCCAGTACTTC; cdr3_aa: CASSPRDRHQETQYF; j_call: TRBJ2-5; v_call: TRBV6-5; d_call: -; clone_size: once
cdr3_nt: TGTGCCAGCAGCGGGACAGGGAACCCCTACGAGCAGTACTTC; cdr3_aa: CASSGTGNPYEQYF; j_call: TRBJ2-7; v_call: TRBV2; d_call: TRBD1; clone_size: -
cdr3_nt: TGTGCCAGCAGCTATGGGGCTTCTACAGATACGCAGTATTTT; cdr3_aa: CASSYGASTDTQYF; j_call: TRBJ2-3; v_call: TRBV5-4; d_call: -; clone_size: -
cdr3_nt: TGTGCCTGGAGTCTAGGACAGGGGGCAGGAGGGGCCAACGTCCTGACTTTC; cdr3_aa: CAWSLGQGAGGANVLTF; j_call: TRBJ2-6; v_call: TRBV30; d_call: TRBD1; clone_size: -
cdr3_nt: TGTGCCAGCAGCCCCGGGACAGGTTACGAGCGGCCCCAGCATTTT; cdr3_aa: CASSPGTGYERPQHF; j_call: TRBJ1-5; v_call: TRBV6-1; d_call: TRBD1; clone_size: -
cdr3_nt: TGTGCCAGCAGTGCCCGGACAGGGGCCGATAATTCACCCCTCCACTTT; cdr3_aa: CASSARTGADNSPLHF; j_call: TRBJ1-6; v_call: TRBV28; d_call: TRBD1; clone_size: -
cdr3_nt: TGCAGCTCGACAGGCCCCTCGGGAGAGACCCAGTACTTC; cdr3_aa: CSSTGPSGETQYF; j_call: TRBJ2-5; v_call: TRBV29-1; d_call: -; clone_size: -
cdr3_nt: TGTGCCAGCAGCTCCGGACTAGCGGGGGGTACTAGCACAGATACGCAGTATTTT; cdr3_aa: CASSSGLAGGTSTDTQYF; j_call: TRBJ2-3; v_call: TRBV7-9; d_call: TRBD2; clone_size: -
cdr3_nt: TGTGCCAGCAGAAAAGGGGGGGCAGACGGAATTTATGGCTACACCTTC; cdr3_aa: CASRKGGADGIYGYTF; j_call: TRBJ1-2; v_call: TRBV7-2; d_call: -; clone_size: -
cdr3_nt: TGTGCCACCAGCAGGCCGACCCCCGACAGGGAAAAAAACTATGGCTACACCTTC; cdr3_aa: CATSRPTPDREKNYGYTF; j_call: TRBJ1-2; v_call: TRBV15; d_call: TRBD1; clone_size: -
cdr3_nt: TGTGCCAGCAGTCCCCCCGGGACAGGGACCTACGAGCAGTACTTC; cdr3_aa: CASSPPGTGTYEQYF; j_call: TRBJ2-7; v_call: TRBV28; d_call: TRBD1; clone_size: -
cdr3_nt: TGTGCCAGCAGCCAGGGGATTGGAAACACCATATATTTT; cdr3_aa: CASSQGIGNTIYF; j_call: TRBJ1-3; v_call: TRBV6-5; d_call: -; clone_size: -
cdr3_nt: TGTGCCAGCAGCGTAGTTCCCGGCCGGGCCTACAATGAGCAGTTCTTC; cdr3_aa: CASSVVPGRAYNEQFF; j_call: TRBJ2-1; v_call: TRBV9; d_call: -; clone_size: -
cdr3_nt: TGTGCCAGCAGCCAAGTGCGGATCCGGTACCAAGAGACCCAGTACTTC; cdr3_aa: CASSQVRIRYQETQYF; j_call: TRBJ2-5; v_call: TRBV14; d_call: -; clone_size: -
cdr3_nt: TGTGCCAGCAGCTTAGGGAGAGGGACAGCCGTTTACGAGCAGTACTTC; cdr3_aa: CASSLGRGTAVYEQYF; j_call: TRBJ2-7; v_call: TRBV7-2; d_call: TRBD1; clone_size: -
cdr3_nt: TGCGCCAGCAGCCAAGATTGGTCTAGCGGGGGGCGTGGCAAAAACATTCAGTACTTC; cdr3_aa: CASSQDWSSGGRGKNIQYF; j_call: TRBJ2-4; v_call: TRBV4-1; d_call: TRBD2; clone_size: -
cdr3_nt: TGTGCCAGCAGTGACGGGACAGGGGCAGATACGCAGTATTTT; cdr3_aa: CASSDGTGADTQYF; j_call: TRBJ2-3; v_call: TRBV6-4; d_call: TRBD1; clone_size: -